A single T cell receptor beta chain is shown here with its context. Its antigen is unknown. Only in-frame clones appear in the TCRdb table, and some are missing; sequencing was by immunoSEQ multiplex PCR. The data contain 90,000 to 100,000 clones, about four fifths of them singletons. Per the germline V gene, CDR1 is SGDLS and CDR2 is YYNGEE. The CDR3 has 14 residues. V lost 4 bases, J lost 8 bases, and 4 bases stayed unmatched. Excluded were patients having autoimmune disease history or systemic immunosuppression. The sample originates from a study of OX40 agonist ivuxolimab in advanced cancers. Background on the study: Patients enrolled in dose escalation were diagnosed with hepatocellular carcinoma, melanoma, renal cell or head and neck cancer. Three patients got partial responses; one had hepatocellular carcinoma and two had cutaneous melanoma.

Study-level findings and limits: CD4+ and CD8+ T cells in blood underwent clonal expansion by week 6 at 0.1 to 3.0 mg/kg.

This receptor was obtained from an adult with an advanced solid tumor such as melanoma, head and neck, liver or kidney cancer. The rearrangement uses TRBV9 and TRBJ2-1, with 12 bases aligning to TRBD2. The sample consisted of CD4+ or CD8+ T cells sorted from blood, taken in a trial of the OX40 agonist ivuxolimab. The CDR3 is CASSILAGGDEQFF. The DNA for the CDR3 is TGTGCCAGCAGCATACTAGCGGGAGGTGATGAGCAGTTCTTC.